The 5 T cell receptor beta chains given below trace back to one sample, sequenced in a study of blood T cell repertoires in COVID-19. Libraries were prepared by immunoSEQ multiplex PCR; TCRdb keeps only in-frame clonotypes and omits some of them. The sample lists more than 130,000 clones; 88% were seen once. Sequenced material: peripheral blood. These receptors all stem from a man in his fifties with active or convalescent COVID-19.

The chain is built from TRBV12-3 or TRBV12-4 and TRBJ1-2; perhaps TRBD1 as D (5 bases). Trimming removed 2 bases from V and 8 bases from J, with 12 bases in between. The CDR3 length is 13 residues. CDR3 region: CASSLSPGPGYTF. In nucleotides, the CDR3 is TGTGCCAGCAGTTTATCCCCAGGGCCCGGCTACACCTTC.

The chain uses TRBV6-4 and TRBJ2-3; 7 bases map to TRBD2. In germline, CDR1 is MRHNA, CDR2 SNTAGT. CDR3 size: 16 residues. The V gene end was trimmed by 1 base and the J gene end by 6 bases; junction bases not matched to a gene: 10. CDR3 in amino acids: CASSDFGGRGRDTQYF. CDR3 nucleotide sequence: TGTGCCAGCAGTGACTTTGGGGGGAGGGGTCGGGATACGCAGTATTTT.

The gene calls are TRBV18 and TRBJ1-1; D may be TRBD1 (5 bases). The CDR3 length is 14 residues. From germline, CDR1 is KGHSH and CDR2 LQKENI. The V and J ends lost 5 bases and 5 bases respectively, with 15 bases between them. Written as DNA, the CDR3 is TGTGCCAGCTCAGGGGCCAGGGCGCGGACTGAAGCTTTCTTT. Amino acids: CASSGARARTEAFF. The entire variable domain, with the rest obtained from reference TRBV18 and TRBJ1-1, is as follows: NAGVMQNPRHLVRRRGQEARLRCSPMKGHSHVYWYRQLPEEGLKFMVYLQKENIIDESGMPKERFSAEFPKEGPSILRIQQVVRGDSAAYFCASSGARARTEAFFGQGTRLTVV.

The table lists this clone with a few counts. The chain couples TRBV6-1 to TRBJ2-5; D is perhaps TRBD1 (5 bases). Trimming cost V 1 base and J 3 bases, with 9 bases left between them. The CDR3 is made up of 14 amino acids. Germline values: CDR1 MNHNS, CDR2 SASEGT. CDR3 loop: CASSEGTLKETQYF. Here the CDR3 DNA reads TGTGCCAGCAGTGAAGGGACATTAAAAGAGACCCAGTACTTC.

This clone turned up a few times. V and J are TRBV5-5 and TRBJ1-2; TRBD1 aligns across 7 bases. Germline loops: CDR1 SGHKS, CDR2 YYEKEE (reference sequence). The junction had 11 bases not matched to a gene; V was cut back by 4 bases and J by 5 bases. There are 15 residues in the CDR3. The CDR3 nucleotides read TGTGCCAGCAGCCGGACGCAGACAGGGACTTATGGCTACACCTTC. It specifies CASSRTQTGTYGYTF.